One sample yielded the 14 T cell receptor beta chains listed below, sequenced in a study of OX40 agonist ivuxolimab in advanced cancers. Assay: immunoSEQ multiplex PCR; the TCRdb copy retains only in-frame clones and omits some. The table shows over 55,000 clones, with roughly nine tenths occurring only once. The sequenced sample was CD4+ or CD8+ T cells sorted from blood, obtained in a trial of the OX40 agonist ivuxolimab. Receptors were obtained from an adult with an advanced solid tumor such as melanoma, head and neck, liver or kidney cancer.

The CDR3 protein is CASSRGWGYEQYF. The CDR3 DNA follows: TGTGCCAGCAGTAGGGGTTGGGGCTACGAGCAGTACTTC. This chain joins TRBV28 and TRBJ2-7; TRBD1 might be the D (5 bases). With 5 bases removed from V and 3 bases from J, the gap between germline ends came to 11 bases. The germline CDR1 and CDR2 sequences are MDHEN and SYDVKM. The CDR3 covers 13 residues.

This clone was recorded a few times. J is TRBJ2-2 and V is TRBV9; unclear D gene. Germline CDR1 reads SGDLS; CDR2 reads YYNGEE. The CDR3 is 14 amino acids. Trimming took 0 bases from V and 6 from J, leaving 9 bases between them. The CDR3 here is CASSVGPSPGELFF. The CDR3 DNA follows: TGTGCCAGCAGCGTAGGGCCGTCGCCCGGGGAGCTGTTTTTT. Combining the CDR3 with reference TRBV9 and TRBJ2-2 gives the whole variable domain DSGVTQTPKHLITATGQRVTLRCSPRSGDLSVYWYQQSLDQGLQFLIQYYNGEERAKGNILERFSAQQFPDLHSELNLSSLELGDSALYFCASSVGPSPGELFFGEGSRLTVL.

V usage is TRBV4-2 and J usage is TRBJ2-3, with D uncertain. CDR1 LGHNA and CDR2 YNFKEQ come from the germline V gene. The ends were cut back, 1 base at V and 5 bases at J, with 10 bases in the middle. This CDR3 region has 14 residues. Here the CDR3 reads CASSQGTVGDTQYF. Written as DNA, the CDR3 is TGTGCCAGCAGCCAAGGCACAGTCGGAGATACGCAGTATTTT.

This clone was seen more than once but under ten times. The CDR3 protein is CASSQWSGRDYEQYF. CDR3 nucleotide sequence: TGTGCCAGCAGCCAGTGGAGCGGGAGGGACTACGAGCAGTACTTC. The V gene is TRBV4-2, the J gene TRBJ2-7; 10 bases line up with TRBD2. Trimming cost V 3 bases and J 3 bases; bases outside gene matches: 5. This CDR3 comprises 15 residues. Germline CDR1 reads LGHNA; CDR2 reads YNFKEQ.

This sequence joins TRBV18 and TRBJ2-3, with TRBD2 matching over 9 bases. J lost 5 bases, V lost 3 bases, and 9 bases had no gene match. Germline-derived CDR1 and CDR2 are KGHSH and LQKENI. CDR3 length: 16 amino acids. In nucleotides, the CDR3 is TGTGCCAGCTCACCCGGGGTAGCGGGAGTGGAAGATACGCAGTATTTT. Translating it yields CASSPGVAGVEDTQYF. The full variable domain, its missing parts supplied by reference TRBV18 and TRBJ2-3, is NAGVMQNPRHLVRRRGQEARLRCSPMKGHSHVYWYRQLPEEGLKFMVYLQKENIIDESGMPKERFSAEFPKEGPSILRIQQVVRGDSAAYFCASSPGVAGVEDTQYFGPGTRLTVL.

This chain links TRBV9 with TRBJ2-1, with 11 bases that match TRBD2. Germline V lookup: CDR1 SGDLS, CDR2 YYNGEE. The J segment lost 0 bases and the V segment lost 3 bases, leaving 11 bases of the junction unmatched. This CDR3 is built from 19 residues. CDR3 DNA: TGTGCCAGCAGCGCCCGACCGGGACTAGCGGTGAGCTCCTACAATGAGCAGTTCTTC. This gives the protein CASSARPGLAVSSYNEQFF.

J is TRBJ1-5 and V is TRBV28, with 7 positions matching TRBD1. The germline CDR1 and CDR2 sequences are MDHEN and SYDVKM. After removal of 3 bases from V and 2 bases from J, the junction contained 4 bases not matched to a gene. The CDR3 loop spans 15 amino acids. The DNA for the CDR3 is TGTGCCAGCAGTTTGAGAGGGGGCGGCAATCAGCCCCAGCATTTT. Protein: CASSLRGGGNQPQHF.

V gene TRBV27 combines with J gene TRBJ1-6; TRBD1 aligns across 7 bases. There are 16 residues in the CDR3. With V trimmed by 5 bases and J by 5 bases, 9 bases remained unmatched. In germline, CDR1 is MNHEY, CDR2 SMNVEV (reference sequence). CDR3 loop: CASSPRRDSHNSPLHF. The DNA for the CDR3 is TGTGCCAGCAGTCCCCGCCGGGACAGTCATAATTCACCCCTCCACTTT.

The V call is TRBV30, the J call TRBJ2-5; perhaps TRBD1 as D (7 bases). V lost 0 bases to trimming and J lost 5 bases, with 13 bases between them. The CDR3 is made up of 14 amino acids. Germline CDR1 reads GTSNPN; CDR2 reads SVGIG (reference sequence). CDR3 loop: CAWSVGGGGETQYF. The CDR3 nucleotides read TGTGCCTGGAGTGTCGGAGGGGGCGGGGAGACCCAGTACTTC.

This rearrangement joins TRBV25-1 to TRBJ2-1; D not certain. CDR1 MGHDK and CDR2 SYGVNS come from the germline V gene. This CDR3 has 16 residues. Trimming left V 3 bases short and J 0 bases short, with 12 bases between. CDR3 DNA: TGTGCCAGCAGTGACCTCTCACAAAGCTCCTACAATGAGCAGTTCTTC. This translates into CASSDLSQSSYNEQFF.

The chain employs TRBV7-9 and TRBJ1-2, with 7 bases matching TRBD1. CDR3 length: 12 amino acids. The V and J ends lost 6 bases and 10 bases, in that order; junction bases with no gene match: 8. The germline V gene encodes CDR1 SEHNR and CDR2 FQNEAQ (reference sequence). The CDR3 reads CASRSSRGDYTF. The CDR3 bases are TGTGCCAGCAGAAGCAGCAGGGGGGACTACACCTTC.

This chain joins TRBV15 and TRBJ2-3; 7 bases are a match to TRBD1. This CDR3 is built from 15 residues. With V trimmed by 5 bases and J by 1 base, 6 bases remained unmatched. Germline V CDR1 and CDR2: LNHNV, YYDKDF (reference sequence). This CDR3 is CATSARTGGTDTQYF. Here the CDR3 DNA reads TGTGCCACCAGCGCCCGGACAGGAGGCACAGATACGCAGTATTTT.

This chain links TRBV2 with TRBJ2-7, with D possibly TRBD1 on 6 matching bases. The germline gives CDR1 SNHLY, CDR2 FYNNEI. The germline V and J ends were trimmed by 6 bases and 1 base, with 10 bases remaining between them. The CDR3 loop spans 13 amino acids. The CDR3: CASRRTVSYEQYF. The CDR3 bases are TGTGCCAGCAGGAGGACAGTTTCCTACGAGCAGTACTTC.

The rearrangement joins TRBV2 to TRBJ2-5, with a possible D match to TRBD1 (5 bases). The germline V and J ends were trimmed by 8 bases and 1 base, with 14 bases remaining between them. CDR1 is SNHLY, CDR2 FYNNEI, per germline. There are 14 residues in the CDR3. The CDR3 spells CASRRRQIQETQYF. The CDR3 DNA reads TGTGCCAGCCGACGGAGACAGATCCAAGAGACCCAGTACTTC.